These 28 T cell receptor beta chains share one sample of origin, sequenced in a study of shared clonotypes between healthy human individuals (dated by TCRdb to about 2020). Receptor libraries were prepared by the immunoSEQ multiplex PCR assay. In its TCRdb copy, this immuneACCESS table keeps in-frame sequences only and misses some clones. Where compared with another copy, unresolved V genes explain less than half of these, and the others have no known cause. The sample table lists about 1,500,000 clones, roughly 97% of them with a count of one. The top ten clones comprise over 1% of the sample. Specimen: naive CD4+ T cells sorted from blood. The cell subset or site tag for this specimen amounts to: CD45RA+ positively selected. These receptors were taken from a man aged 30 to 39 in good health.

The chain combines TRBV7-9 with TRBJ1-5; the D gene is possibly TRBD1 (6 bases). The V gene's germline CDR1 is SEHNR and CDR2 FQNEAQ (reference sequence). Trimming shortened V by 1 base and J by 5 bases, and 12 bases separated the two germline ends. There are 15 residues in the CDR3. In DNA form, the CDR3 reads TGTGCCAGCAGCTTAGATGGCACAGGGCATCAGCCCCAGCATTTT. Protein: CASSLDGTGHQPQHF.

The chain employs TRBV19 and TRBJ2-5; 10 bases match TRBD2. The CDR3 consists of 15 residues. The trim removed 6 bases at V and 5 bases at J, leaving 9 bases unmatched. The germline V gene has CDR1 LNHDA and CDR2 SQIVND (reference sequence). The CDR3 loop is CASRSGRAFAETQYF. The DNA of the CDR3 is TGTGCCAGTAGGAGCGGGAGGGCCTTCGCCGAGACCCAGTACTTC.

The sample holds a few counts of this clone. The rearrangement joins TRBV7-9 to TRBJ1-5, with TRBD1 matching over 9 bases. The CDR3 runs to 15 residues. Germline values: CDR1 SEHNR, CDR2 FQNEAQ (reference sequence). Losses at the gene ends were 5 bases for V and 4 bases for J; bases not matched to a gene: 6. The CDR3 spells CASSIGTGRNQPQHF. The CDR3 DNA sequence: TGTGCCAGCAGCATAGGGACAGGGAGAAATCAGCCCCAGCATTTT.

The chain is built from TRBV7-8 and TRBJ2-7; 10 bases line up with TRBD2. After removal of 4 bases from V and 1 base from J, the junction contained 7 bases not matched to a gene. The CDR3 has 16 residues. In germline, CDR1 is SGHVS, CDR2 FQNEAQ. The CDR3 protein is CASSYVAGGGSYEQYF. For the CDR3, the DNA is TGTGCCAGCAGCTATGTAGCGGGGGGCGGGTCCTACGAGCAGTACTTC.

The V call is TRBV7-9, the J call TRBJ2-1; TRBD1 matches 7 bases. Germline V gene sequence: CDR1 SEHNR, CDR2 FQNEAQ (reference sequence). The length of the CDR3 is 16 residues. V was clipped by 2 bases and J by 3 bases; unmatched bases: 7. The CDR3 sequence: CASSLPRQGHYNEQFF. Here the CDR3 DNA reads TGTGCCAGCAGCTTACCTAGACAGGGCCACTACAATGAGCAGTTCTTC.

The rearrangement uses TRBV9 and TRBJ2-1; tentative D call: TRBD2 (6 bases). Germline V lookup: CDR1 SGDLS, CDR2 YYNGEE. Trimming removed 9 bases from V and 4 bases from J, with 14 bases in between. The CDR3 consists of 13 residues. This CDR3 reads CATDRSGYNEQFF. The CDR3 nucleotides read TGTGCCACCGACCGGAGCGGGTACAATGAGCAGTTCTTC.

This clone was observed a single time. The rearrangement links TRBV6-4 to TRBJ2-7, with a tentative D call TRBD2 (6 bases). CDR3 length equals 13 residues. The V gene's germline CDR1 is MRHNA and CDR2 SNTAGT. V was pared by 4 bases and J by 6 bases, with 13 bases between. The CDR3 region has the DNA TGTGCCAGCAGTGTCATCCGGGACTCCGAGCAGTACTTC. Encoded protein: CASSVIRDSEQYF.

Here the CDR3 DNA reads TGTGCCAGCTCCCACTCGAGGGGTCAGTCGTATCAGCCCCAGCATTTT. Amino acids: CASSHSRGQSYQPQHF. V and J are TRBV18 and TRBJ1-5; possibly TRBD1 for D (5 bases). In germline, CDR1 is KGHSH, CDR2 LQKENI. The CDR3 is 16 amino acids. Trimming stripped 6 bases from V and 5 bases from J, with 20 bases between. The whole variable domain, remainder taken from reference TRBV18 and TRBJ1-5, is NAGVMQNPRHLVRRRGQEARLRCSPMKGHSHVYWYRQLPEEGLKFMVYLQKENIIDESGMPKERFSAEFPKEGPSILRIQQVVRGDSAAYFCASSHSRGQSYQPQHFGDGTRLSIL.

The chain carries TRBV18 and TRBJ2-7, with 7 positions matching TRBD1. Germline-derived CDR1 and CDR2 are KGHSH and LQKENI. This CDR3 spans 13 amino acids. The ends lost 3 bases at V and 4 bases at J; junction bases unmatched: 3. The CDR3 protein is CASSPETGYEQYF. The DNA of the CDR3 is TGTGCCAGCTCACCCGAGACAGGGTACGAGCAGTACTTC.

The rearrangement links TRBV28 to TRBJ1-5; unclear D gene. The V end was cut by 5 bases, the J end by 4 bases, with 6 bases between. Germline V gene data show CDR1 as MDHEN and CDR2 as SYDVKM. This CDR3 spans 12 amino acids. The CDR3 DNA reads TGTGCCAGCAGTGGGATGAATCAGCCCCAGCATTTT. It is translated as CASSGMNQPQHF.

This sequence joins TRBV7-2 and TRBJ2-6; no clear D. The CDR3 loop spans 13 amino acids. Germline V gene data show CDR1 as SGHTA and CDR2 as FQGNSA. DNA for the CDR3: TGTGTCGTTAGAGTTCCGGGGGCCAACGTCCTGACTTTC. Its translation: CVVRVPGANVLTF.

The V and J genes are TRBV4-3 and TRBJ1-2; D unclear. V lost 0 bases, J lost 1 base, and 9 bases lay in between. CDR1 is LGHNA, CDR2 YSLEER, per germline. The CDR3 runs 15 residues. Written as DNA, the CDR3 is TGCGCCAGCAGCCAAGACCGGGCCGGTAACTATGGCTACACCTTC. Translation: CASSQDRAGNYGYTF.

This clone occurred once. J is TRBJ1-3 and V is TRBV7-2; possibly TRBD1 for D (6 bases). This CDR3 comprises 17 residues. Germline V gene data show CDR1 as SGHTA and CDR2 as FQGNSA. The V end was cut by 2 bases, the J end by 0 bases, with 14 bases between. The CDR3: CASSLRSGASSGNTIYF. DNA for the CDR3: TGTGCCAGCAGCTTAAGGTCAGGGGCGAGCTCTGGAAACACCATATATTTT.

This sequence joins TRBV19 and TRBJ1-5; 9 bases agree with TRBD1. Germline V gene sequence: CDR1 LNHDA, CDR2 SQIVND (reference sequence). Trimming took 0 bases from V and 7 from J; bases not matched to a gene: 4. CDR3 size: 15 residues. The CDR3 here is CASSIEDRGGQPQHF. For the CDR3, the DNA is TGTGCCAGTAGTATAGAGGACAGGGGAGGACAGCCCCAGCATTTT. Full variable domain (remainder filled in from reference TRBV19 and TRBJ1-5): DGGITQSPKYLFRKEGQNVTLSCEQNLNHDAMYWYRQDPGQGLRLIYYSQIVNDFQKGDIAEGYSVSREKKESFPLTVTSAQKNPTAFYLCASSIEDRGGQPQHFGDGTRLSIL.

This clone was seen once. The V and J genes are TRBV27 and TRBJ2-3, with D perhaps being TRBD1 or TRBD2 (5 bases each). Germline loops: CDR1 MNHEY, CDR2 SMNVEV (reference sequence). There are 15 residues in the CDR3. The ends were cut back, 1 base at V and 2 bases at J, with 10 bases in the middle. The CDR3 loop is CASSLWGPNTDTQYF. The CDR3 nucleotides read TGTGCCAGCAGTTTATGGGGACCAAACACAGATACGCAGTATTTT.

V gene TRBV5-5 combines with J gene TRBJ2-1; the match to TRBD2 covers 10 bases. V gave up 2 bases and J gave up 6 bases; unmatched junction bases: 2. The CDR3 is 14 residues long. Germline CDR1 SGHKS, CDR2 YYEKEE (reference sequence). Here the CDR3 DNA reads TGTGCCAGCAGCTTCCTAGCGGGAGCCAATGAGCAGTTCTTC. It is translated as CASSFLAGANEQFF.

The rearrangement links TRBV6-6 to TRBJ2-7; TRBD1 aligns across 8 bases. V trimming: 6 bases; J trimming: 2 bases; junction bases outside the gene matches: 6. The CDR3 runs 14 residues. Germline V CDR1 and CDR2: MNHNY, SVGAGI (reference sequence). In nucleotides, the CDR3 is TGTGCCAGCAGAAAGCAGGGGGCGGCCTACGAGCAGTACTTC. Residues: CASRKQGAAYEQYF.

This chain joins TRBV7-9 and TRBJ2-1; tentative D call: TRBD2 (6 bases). The CDR3 contains 16 residues. The germline CDR1 and CDR2 sequences are SEHNR and FQNEAQ (reference sequence). V lost 2 bases and J lost 8, with 19 bases in between. The CDR3 here is CASSLIGGAQIDEQFF. The DNA of the CDR3 is TGTGCCAGCAGCTTAATAGGAGGGGCGCAAATCGATGAGCAGTTCTTC.

The chain links TRBV9 to TRBJ1-3, with TRBD1 matching 11 bases. V trimming: 4 bases; J trimming: 6 bases; junction bases outside the gene matches: 12. The CDR3 runs 17 residues. Germline V gene lookup returns CDR1 SGDLS and CDR2 YYNGEE. The DNA of the CDR3 is TGTGCCAGCAGCCTACCCGACCCGGGACAGGGGGTAAACACCATATATTTT. It encodes CASSLPDPGQGVNTIYF. The entire variable domain, with the rest obtained from reference TRBV9 and TRBJ1-3, is as follows: DSGVTQTPKHLITATGQRVTLRCSPRSGDLSVYWYQQSLDQGLQFLIQYYNGEERAKGNILERFSAQQFPDLHSELNLSSLELGDSALYFCASSLPDPGQGVNTIYFGEGSWLTVV.

The gene calls are TRBV6-4 and TRBJ2-1; unclear D gene. This CDR3 region has 13 residues. Germline CDR1 reads MRHNA; CDR2 reads SNTAGT. Trimming removed 2 bases from V and 8 bases from J, with 10 bases in between. The CDR3 DNA reads TGTGCCAGCAGTGACCAGTGGATGGATGAGCAGTTCTTC. Translated: CASSDQWMDEQFF.

The V call is TRBV6-1, the J call TRBJ1-3, with D possibly being TRBD1 (5 bases). Germline CDR1 reads MNHNS; CDR2 reads SASEGT. The V and J ends lost 7 bases and 1 base respectively, with 11 bases between them. The CDR3 has 14 amino acids. The CDR3 region is CASKDTLSGNTIYF. The CDR3 bases are TGTGCCAGCAAGGACACACTATCTGGAAACACCATATATTTT.

This chain links TRBV11-2 with TRBJ1-5; no reliable D call. Germline V lookup: CDR1 SGHAT, CDR2 FQNNGV. The CDR3 sequence is 13 residues long. Trimming took off 3 bases at V and 4 bases at J, with 7 bases between the two ends. Written as DNA, the CDR3 is TGTGCCAGCAGCTTCAGGCAAAATCAGCCCCAGCATTTT. This encodes CASSFRQNQPQHF.

CDR3 bases: TGTGCCACCAGCAGAAGGCAGGGGGCCGCTGAAGCTTTCTTT. Protein product: CATSRRQGAAEAFF. The chain carries TRBV15 and TRBJ1-1, with TRBD1 identical over 8 bases. The germline V gene encodes CDR1 LNHNV and CDR2 YYDKDF (reference sequence). The CDR3 is 14 residues long. With 2 bases clipped from V and 6 bases from J, the junction kept 5 bases outside the gene matches.

The chain employs TRBV9 and TRBJ2-2, with D possibly matching TRBD2 (5 bases). The CDR3 runs 14 residues. The germline gives CDR1 SGDLS, CDR2 YYNGEE. Trimming left V 8 bases short and J 0 bases short, with 11 bases between. CDR3 amino acids: CASRRLPNTGELFF. The DNA for the CDR3 is TGTGCCAGTCGAAGACTACCGAACACCGGGGAGCTGTTTTTT. Variable domain in full (rest from reference TRBV9 and TRBJ2-2): DSGVTQTPKHLITATGQRVTLRCSPRSGDLSVYWYQQSLDQGLQFLIQYYNGEERAKGNILERFSAQQFPDLHSELNLSSLELGDSALYFCASRRLPNTGELFFGEGSRLTVL.

The J gene is TRBJ2-7, the V gene TRBV6-5; 10 bases map to TRBD2. The CDR3 runs 15 residues. Germline lookup yields CDR1 MNHEY and CDR2 SVGAGI. The ends lost 4 bases at V and 1 base at J; junction bases unmatched: 4. Written as DNA, the CDR3 is TGTGCCAGCAGTTTCGGACTAGCGGCTTCCTACGAGCAGTACTTC. Protein sequence: CASSFGLAASYEQYF.

The chain carries TRBV7-2 and TRBJ2-1; D call uncertain. Germline V lookup: CDR1 SGHTA, CDR2 FQGNSA. The CDR3 consists of 14 residues. The V end lost 5 bases, the J end lost 4 bases, and 12 bases lay between the germline ends. The CDR3 spells CASSPRLSYNEQFF. DNA for the CDR3: TGTGCCAGCAGCCCCCGGTTGAGTTACAATGAGCAGTTCTTC.

The rearrangement uses TRBV5-1 and TRBJ2-6; D is ambiguous. Germline values: CDR1 SGHRS, CDR2 YFSETQ. The CDR3 has 17 amino acids. V was cut by 9 bases and J by 4 bases, with 23 bases left in between. This CDR3 is CATLPKPRGPGANVLTF. The CDR3 DNA sequence: TGCGCCACCCTCCCTAAGCCCCGTGGCCCCGGGGCCAACGTCCTGACTTTC.

The V call is TRBV19, the J call TRBJ2-7; 7 nucleotides match TRBD1. The CDR3 is 13 residues long. Germline V gives CDR1 LNHDA, CDR2 SQIVND (reference sequence). With V trimmed by 2 bases and J by 3 bases, 1 base remained unmatched. CDR3 sequence: CASSIWDSYEQYF. The CDR3 nucleotides read TGTGCCAGTAGTATATGGGACAGCTACGAGCAGTACTTC.